This T cell receptor beta chain was observed in a study of monozygotic twins with inflammatory bowel disease. Making each TCR library took around 3,600 ng of total RNA. Through template switching, UMIs that included a 6-nucleotide sample barcode were added. TCRdb derives one entry per CDR3 protein from the 5' RACE reads, leaving out DNA. The sample includes around 450,000 distinct CDR3 sequences. The CDR3 runs to 11 residues. This TCR derives from a human donor with ulcerative colitis or Crohn's disease, or a healthy co-twin of an affected twin (not recorded which). The chain uses TRBV12-3 or TRBV12-4 and TRBJ2-4. The material sequenced was blood. CDR3 residues: CASSLDAKTVF.